This passage covers 19 T cell receptor beta chains from one sample sequenced in a study of OX40 agonist ivuxolimab in advanced cancers. Assay used: immunoSEQ multiplex PCR; TCRdb lists only in-frame clones, some missing. This sample yields about 18,000 clones, of which 80% to 90% are seen a single time; approximately 60% belongs to the top ten. Material: CD4+ or CD8+ T cells sorted from blood, obtained in a trial of the OX40 agonist ivuxolimab. These receptor sequences come from an adult with an advanced solid tumor such as melanoma, head and neck, liver or kidney cancer.

The CDR3 here is CASTHWLSNEKLFF. The CDR3 bases are TGTGCCAGCACCCATTGGTTATCGAATGAAAAACTGTTTTTT. V is TRBV5-5 and J is TRBJ1-4; D is unresolved. Trimming removed 6 bases from V and 5 bases from J, with 14 bases in between. The CDR3 consists of 14 residues. CDR1 and CDR2 from the germline V gene are SGHKS and YYEKEE (reference sequence). The entire variable domain, with the rest obtained from reference TRBV5-5 and TRBJ1-4, is as follows: DAGVTQSPTHLIKTRGQQVTLRCSPISGHKSVSWYQQVLGQGPQFIFQYYEKEERGRGNFPDRFSARQFPNYSSELNVNALLLGDSALYLCASTHWLSNEKLFFGSGTQLSVL.

J is TRBJ2-7 and V is TRBV6-5; TRBD2 might be the D (6 bases). Trimming took 6 bases from V and 4 from J, leaving 13 bases between them. The CDR3 loop spans 13 amino acids. Germline CDR1 and CDR2: MNHEY and SVGAGI. As DNA, the CDR3 is TGTGCCAGCAGCTCCCCCGGGACTTACGAGCAGTACTTC. It specifies CASSSPGTYEQYF.

The chain couples TRBV18 to TRBJ2-5; TRBD1 might be the D (6 bases). This CDR3 region has 14 residues. Germline-derived CDR1 and CDR2 are KGHSH and LQKENI. The V and J ends lost 5 bases and 1 base respectively, with 11 bases between them. CDR3 sequence: CASSADSPQETQYF. CDR3 bases: TGTGCCAGCTCAGCGGACAGTCCCCAAGAGACCCAGTACTTC.

The genes are TRBV6-8 and TRBJ2-1; no firm D call. The CDR3 has 14 amino acids. Germline CDR1 reads MNHGY; CDR2 reads SAAAGT. Trimming pared 4 bases from V and 3 bases from J, leaving 10 bases between. CDR3 bases: TGTGCCAGCAGTTTTCTATCTAACTACAATGAGCAGTTCTTC. It translates to CASSFLSNYNEQFF.

V usage is TRBV5-1 and J usage is TRBJ2-1; 15 bases align to TRBD2. In germline, CDR1 is SGHRS, CDR2 YFSETQ. Trimming took 3 bases from V and 0 from J; bases not matched to a gene: 4. The CDR3 sequence is 18 residues long. The chain's CDR3 is CASSSGLAGGLSYNEQFF. Here the CDR3 DNA reads TGCGCCAGCAGCTCCGGACTAGCGGGAGGGCTCTCCTACAATGAGCAGTTCTTC.

V gene TRBV27 combines with J gene TRBJ2-3; the D call may be TRBD1 or TRBD2 (5 bases each). The germline CDR1 and CDR2 sequences are MNHEY and SMNVEV (reference sequence). CDR3 length: 13 residues. Trimming removed 8 bases at V and 2 bases at J, with 11 bases between. The CDR3 DNA reads TGTGCCAGCTGGGACCGACTCACAGATACGCAGTATTTT. It specifies CASWDRLTDTQYF.

This clone was seen just once. The rearrangement uses TRBV29-1 and TRBJ2-5; D not certain. This CDR3 spans 11 amino acids. Germline values: CDR1 SQVTM, CDR2 ANQGSEA. The V end lost 5 bases, the J end lost 5 bases, and 9 bases lay between the germline ends. CDR3: CSVTAWETQYF. The DNA for the CDR3 is TGCAGCGTTACGGCGTGGGAGACCCAGTACTTC.

The V call is TRBV29-1, the J call TRBJ2-7; 8 bases line up with TRBD1. The CDR3 loop spans 13 amino acids. Unmatched junction bases numbered 6, after V lost 4 bases and J lost 4 bases. Per germline, CDR1 SQVTM and CDR2 ANQGSEA. DNA of the CDR3: TGCAGCGTTGCCGTGACAGGGGAATACGAGCAGTACTTC. Translating it yields CSVAVTGEYEQYF.

The V and J genes are TRBV9 and TRBJ2-3; D is uncertain. V gave up 0 bases and J gave up 5 bases, with 7 bases separating them. Germline loops: CDR1 SGDLS, CDR2 YYNGEE. The CDR3 runs to 13 residues. The CDR3 coding sequence is TGTGCCAGCAGCGTAGCGGGTGGAGATACGCAGTATTTT. Protein product: CASSVAGGDTQYF.

The chain carries TRBV11-2 and TRBJ1-5; D unclear. Trimming removed 6 bases at V and 1 base at J, with 10 bases between. The length of the CDR3 is 14 residues. CDR1 SGHAT and CDR2 FQNNGV come from the germline V gene. CDR3 sequence: CASRASGSNQPQHF. In nucleotides, the CDR3 is TGTGCCAGCAGGGCCAGTGGGAGCAATCAGCCCCAGCATTTT.

The rearrangement uses TRBV25-1 and TRBJ2-6, with D unclear. V was trimmed by 7 bases and J by 10 bases, leaving 11 bases between them. Germline V CDR1 and CDR2: MGHDK, SYGVNS. This CDR3 has 12 residues. The CDR3, as DNA: TGTGCCAGCATGGGTCCCCGGAACGTCCTGACTTTC. Translated: CASMGPRNVLTF.

This chain connects TRBV11-2 to TRBJ2-1; TRBD1 matches 10 bases. The CDR3 contains 15 residues. CDR1 and CDR2 (germline): SGHAT, FQNNGV. V shed 5 bases, J shed 4 bases, and the junction held 5 bases outside the gene matches. CDR3 protein: CASSLGTGAYNEQFF. The CDR3 region has the DNA TGTGCCAGCAGCCTCGGGACAGGGGCGTACAATGAGCAGTTCTTC.

The chain recombines TRBV23-1 with TRBJ1-2; weak D call: TRBD1 (5 bases). TRBV23-1 is reported as an ORF; its role is uncertain. Trimming took 7 bases from V and 8 from J, leaving 17 bases between them. The CDR3 has 13 residues. CDR3 region: CASKGLPMGGYTF. CDR3 sequence (DNA): TGCGCCAGCAAGGGACTCCCCATGGGGGGCTACACCTTC.

The table lists this clone with a count of one. The chain couples TRBV5-8 to TRBJ2-5; unclear D gene. V dropped 4 bases and J dropped 1 base, with 17 bases sitting between them. Germline V CDR1 and CDR2: SGHTS, YDEGEE. This CDR3 region has 16 residues. CDR3 nucleotides: TGTGCCAGCAGCGCCCCACGAGGCCGGATCCAAGAGACCCAGTACTTC. Translation: CASSAPRGRIQETQYF.

The genes are TRBV27 and TRBJ2-7; a possible D gene is TRBD2 (7 bases). This CDR3 is built from 13 residues. Trimming cost V 10 bases and J 2 bases, with 15 bases left between them. CDR1 and CDR2 from the germline V gene are MNHEY and SMNVEV (reference sequence). CDR3 sequence (DNA): TGTGCCACGTATGGGGGGGACACCTACGAGCAGTACTTC. Translation gives CATYGGDTYEQYF.

This chain uses TRBV21-1 with TRBJ1-5; whether TRBD1, the table's D call, matches the DNA was not checked. TRBV21-1 is labeled a pseudogene. The CDR3 is 13 amino acids. The CDR3 DNA follows: TGTGCCAGCAGTTACATCGTTCAACAGCCCCAGCATTTT. Its protein product is CASSYIVQQPQHF.

The J gene is TRBJ2-2, the V gene TRBV29-1; D is uncertain. Germline lookup yields CDR1 SQVTM and CDR2 ANQGSEA. This CDR3 is built from 13 residues. V gave up 7 bases and J gave up 8 bases, with 17 bases separating them. CDR3 in DNA: TGCAGCGCTATAGCTGCGCCGGCGGGGGAGCTGTTTTTT. It is translated as CSAIAAPAGELFF.

Points on this clone: The same CDR3 can be traced to other DNA sequences in this sample. The genes are TRBV5-8 and TRBJ1-1; TRBD1 is a possible D gene (6 bases). Trimming cost V 1 base and J 4 bases, with 11 bases left between them. This CDR3 contains 14 residues. Germline assignment: CDR1 SGHTS and CDR2 YDEGEE. In DNA, the CDR3 is TGTGCCAGCAGCTTGCGGGGGCTGGGCACTGAAGCTTTCTTT. This gives the protein CASSLRGLGTEAFF.

The V gene is TRBV5-1, the J gene TRBJ2-7; D is undetermined. V was trimmed by 2 bases and J by 7 bases, leaving 7 bases between them. The germline gives CDR1 SGHRS, CDR2 YFSETQ. This CDR3 has 11 residues. This CDR3 reads CASSFLGEQYF. CDR3 DNA: TGCGCCAGCAGCTTTCTGGGGGAGCAGTACTTC.